This TCR beta chain came from a study of neurological immune-mediated disorders. This clonotype came up many times. The cDNA was generated by 5'RACE with 10-nucleotide random UMIs. In TCRdb, the 5' RACE reads were re-called with MiXCR into one record per CDR3 protein. The sample has tens of thousands of distinct CDR3 sequences, roughly an eighth seen once. Trimming took 2 bases from V and 7 from J; bases not matched to a gene: 8. The CDR3 loop spans 16 amino acids. From germline, CDR1 is SEHNR and CDR2 FQNEAQ (reference sequence). The time point is: longitudinal time-point 3. V usage is TRBV7-9 and J usage is TRBJ1-6; 7 nucleotides align to TRBD1. What was sequenced was PBMCs. This receptor was obtained from a male donor with HTLV-1-associated myelopathy (HAM/TSP). The CDR3 DNA reads TGTGCCAGCAGCTTAAGAAGGGGACAGCTAAATTCACCCCTCCACTTT. It encodes CASSLRRGQLNSPLHF.